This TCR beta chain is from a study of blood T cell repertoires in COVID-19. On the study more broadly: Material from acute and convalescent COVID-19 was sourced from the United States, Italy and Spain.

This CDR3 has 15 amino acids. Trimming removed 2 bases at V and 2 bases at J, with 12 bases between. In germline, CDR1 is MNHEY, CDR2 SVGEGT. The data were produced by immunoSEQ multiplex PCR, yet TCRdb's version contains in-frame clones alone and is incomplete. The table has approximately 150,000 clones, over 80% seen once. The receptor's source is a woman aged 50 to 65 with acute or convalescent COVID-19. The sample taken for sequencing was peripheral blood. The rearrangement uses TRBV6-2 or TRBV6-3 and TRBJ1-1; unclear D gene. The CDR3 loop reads CASSYGVGDNTEAFF. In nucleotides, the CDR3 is TGTGCCAGCAGTTACGGCGTCGGGGATAACACTGAAGCTTTCTTT.